One and the same sample provided the 3 T cell receptor beta chains below, sequenced in a study of regulatory T cells in long-lasting Graves disease. For TCR beta, libraries came from iRepertoire HTBI primers and Arm-PCR of CDR3 regions. A single record per CDR3 protein comes from TCRdb applying MiXCR to the multiplex PCR reads. The data contain about 340,000 distinct CDR3 sequences, 15% to 20% of them singletons. Time point noted: persistent/refractory GD, antithyroid drugs over 5 years with positive TRAb. PBMC RNA was the source of the TCR library. The sequencing used peripheral blood mononuclear cells (PBMCs), collected when the disease was refractory, from a patient treated with antithyroid drugs. All receptors derive from a female donor with Graves disease.

This chain uses TRBV19 with TRBJ1-5; 8 positions agree with TRBD1. This CDR3 contains 15 residues. Germline CDR1 reads LNHDA; CDR2 reads SQIVND (reference sequence). V was clipped by 3 bases and J by 5 bases; unmatched bases: 6. The CDR3 is CASSIVQGAHQPQHF. CDR3 in DNA: TGTGCCAGTAGTATTGTTCAGGGGGCTCATCAGCCCCAGCATTTT.

The chain is built from TRBV12-3 or TRBV12-4 and TRBJ2-1, with 9 positions matching TRBD2. The CDR3 is 15 residues long. V trimming: 1 base; J trimming: 7 bases; junction bases outside the gene matches: 5. CDR3 coding DNA: TGTGCCAGCAGTTTAGGGACTAGCGAGTTGAATGAGCAGTTCTTC. Translation gives CASSLGTSELNEQFF.

This rearrangement joins TRBV13 to TRBJ2-3; possibly TRBD2 for D (6 bases). The length of the CDR3 is 15 residues. Trimming took off 3 bases at V and 4 bases at J, with 14 bases between the two ends. Germline-derived CDR1 and CDR2 are PRHDT and FYEKMQ (reference sequence). CDR3 region: CASSLEGLVPDTQYF. The CDR3 DNA reads as TGTGCCAGCAGCTTGGAGGGACTCGTGCCAGATACGCAGTATTTT. The complete variable domain, with remaining parts taken from reference TRBV13 and TRBJ2-3, reads AAGVIQSPRHLIKEKRETATLKCYPIPRHDTVYWYQQGPGQDPQFLISFYEKMQSDKGSIPDRFSAQQFSDYHSELNMSSLELGDSALYFCASSLEGLVPDTQYFGPGTRLTVL.